The source of this TCR beta chain is a study of T cell clonality in common variable immunodeficiency. This table comes from immunoSEQ multiplex PCR, and its TCRdb copy is limited to in-frame clones, with some not included. The sample is made up of 40,000 to 50,000 clones, none counted only once. From germline, CDR1 is KGHSH and CDR2 LQKENI. This CDR3 contains 15 residues. Trimming shortened V by 3 bases and J by 2 bases, and 13 bases separated the two germline ends. This clone came up many times. The read is 3 residues too short to cover the CDR3 end, so that end is filled in from the germline J gene.

Input material: peripheral blood mononuclear cells. The clonotype was recovered from a person aged 18 to 70 in good health. The J gene is TRBJ2-5, the V gene TRBV18, with D perhaps matching TRBD1 (6 bases). The CDR3 bases that were read are TGTGCCAGCTCACCTACAGGGTGGGAACAAGAGACC. Translation: CASSPTGWEQET. The entire CDR3 is CASSPTGWEQETQYF. Using reference TRBV18 and TRBJ2-5 for the parts outside the CDR3, the full variable domain is NAGVMQNPRHLVRRRGQEARLRCSPMKGHSHVYWYRQLPEEGLKFMVYLQKENIIDESGMPKERFSAEFPKEGPSILRIQQVVRGDSAAYFCASSPTGWEQETQYFGPGTRLLVL.